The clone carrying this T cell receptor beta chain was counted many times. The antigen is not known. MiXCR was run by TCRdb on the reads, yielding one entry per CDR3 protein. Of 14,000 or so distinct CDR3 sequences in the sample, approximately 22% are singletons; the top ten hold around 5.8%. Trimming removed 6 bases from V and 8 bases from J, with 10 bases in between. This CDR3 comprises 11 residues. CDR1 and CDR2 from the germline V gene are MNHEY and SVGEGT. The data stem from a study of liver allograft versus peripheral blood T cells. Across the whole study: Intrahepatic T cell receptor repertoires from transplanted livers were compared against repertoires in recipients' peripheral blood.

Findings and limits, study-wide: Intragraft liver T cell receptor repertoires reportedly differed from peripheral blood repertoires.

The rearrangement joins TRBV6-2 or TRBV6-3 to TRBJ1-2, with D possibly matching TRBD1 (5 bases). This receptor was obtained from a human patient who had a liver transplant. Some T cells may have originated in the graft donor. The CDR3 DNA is TGTGCCAGCAGATTCCGGGGCGGCTACACCTTC. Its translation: CASRFRGGYTF.